This record looks at one T cell receptor (beta chain) sequence and its context. Its matching antigen is unknown. In the authors' methods: Only a few patient CD8+ clones above 1% matched published virus-specific TCRB sequences. Clones were read by immunoSEQ multiplex PCR, and TCRdb kept only the in-frame ones, dropping some. The V and J calls and clone size were taken over from that table, and D and trimming were inferred from the DNA. This sample has roughly 14,000 clones, with 77% found just once. Between the trimmed V and J ends, which lost 0 bases and 6 bases, there was a span of 9 bases. Per the germline V gene, CDR1 is LGHNA and CDR2 is YNFKEQ. CDR3 length equals 14 residues. This entry comes from a study of somatic mutations in cytotoxic T cells in rheumatoid arthritis. Study as a whole: Including V beta1+ cells that were sequenced for TCRB, some T-cell populations stained with V beta antibodies were flow-sorted at nearly 100% purity. Overall study results and limits: In the expanded CD8+ clones, the antigen targets remained unknown. Only rheumatoid arthritis patients, not healthy controls, showed CD8+ clonality increasing with age.

The V call is TRBV4-2, the J call TRBJ1-5, with D possibly TRBD1 on 6 matching bases. This TCR was sampled from an adult with rheumatoid arthritis. The sequenced sample was CD8+ T cells sorted from blood. CDR3 nucleotide sequence: TGTGCCAGCAGCCAAGATGGGGGGCTTCAGCCCCAGCATTTT. Translation gives CASSQDGGLQPQHF.